Each of the 17 T cell receptor beta chains below was sequenced from the same sample in a study of spatial heterogeneity in lung cancer. Time point meaning: sample taken at primary tumor resection. TCRs were sequenced from unsorted whole RNA of tumor, nontumor lung or PBMC. TCRdb recomputed calls from the 5' RACE reads with MiXCR, one row per CDR3 protein. The data contain some 8,100 distinct CDR3 sequences, around 5% of them singletons. The sample was PBMCs, taken at surgery. The receptors were gathered from a male donor with early-stage non-small cell lung cancer.

This clonotype was detected many times. The rearrangement links TRBV5-4 to TRBJ2-3; TRBD1 aligns across 10 bases. Trimming at V came to 3 bases and at J to 3 bases, leaving 4 bases not matched to a gene. In germline, CDR1 is SGHNT, CDR2 YYREEE (reference sequence). The CDR3 contains 15 residues. This CDR3 is CASSSWTGGTDTQYF. The CDR3 coding sequence is TGTGCCAGCAGCTCTTGGACAGGGGGTACAGATACGCAGTATTTT.

Many counts were recorded for this clonotype. This rearrangement joins TRBV5-5 to TRBJ1-2, with 7 bases lining up with TRBD1. The CDR3 has 14 residues. Germline V lookup: CDR1 SGHKS, CDR2 YYEKEE (reference sequence). V was clipped by 3 bases and J by 3 bases; unmatched bases: 5. The CDR3: CASSYGDRDYGYTF. The CDR3 DNA follows: TGTGCCAGCAGCTACGGAGACAGGGACTATGGCTACACCTTC.

This clonotype was counted at least ten times. The chain is built from TRBV30 and TRBJ2-5, with a tentative D call TRBD1 (6 bases). The CDR3 is 15 amino acids. The V and J ends lost 0 bases and 2 bases respectively, with 13 bases between them. Germline V lookup: CDR1 GTSNPN, CDR2 SVGIG (reference sequence). CDR3 in DNA: TGTGCCTGGAGTGTAAGGGGGAGCAGGCAAGAGACCCAGTACTTC. It yields the protein CAWSVRGSRQETQYF.

This clonotype has ten or more counts. The rearrangement uses TRBV29-1 and TRBJ2-7; a weak D match, TRBD2 (6 bases). Germline V gives CDR1 SQVTM, CDR2 ANQGSEA. This CDR3 region has 13 residues. V gave up 6 bases and J gave up 11 bases, with 23 bases separating them. CDR3 nucleotide sequence: TGCAGCGTCCTAGCCGGGACTCCCGGGATGAAGTACTTC. Its translation is CSVLAGTPGMKYF.

The chain links TRBV3-1 to TRBJ1-2; TRBD1 matches 9 bases. The V and J ends lost 6 bases and 4 bases, in that order; junction bases with no gene match: 18. The CDR3 length is 18 residues. In germline, CDR1 is LGHDT, CDR2 YNNKEL (reference sequence). The CDR3 bases are TGTGCCAGCAGTCGTCGGTGGGGACAGGGCCCAACTGCCTATGGCTACACCTTC. Encoded protein: CASSRRWGQGPTAYGYTF.

In this sample, this clonotype turned up many times. V gene TRBV7-8 combines with J gene TRBJ2-3; the D call may be TRBD1 or TRBD2 (5 bases each). V lost 4 bases, J lost 3 bases, and 8 bases lay in between. This CDR3 contains 13 residues. Germline V gene sequence: CDR1 SGHVS, CDR2 FQNEAQ. The CDR3 DNA reads TGTGCCAGCAGCTGGGGGAGAACAGATACGCAGTATTTT. Its translation: CASSWGRTDTQYF.

This clonotype was seen at least ten times. The DNA is omitted, as the CDR3 cannot be located on it reliably, and the CDR3 follows TCRdb's listing. This chain links TRBV11-2 with TRBJ2-5. The germline V gene encodes CDR1 SGHAT and CDR2 FQNNGV. With termini counted, the CDR3 has 14 amino acids. The CDR3 here is CASSLDTSAETQYF.

This clonotype was detected many times. The V and J genes are TRBV15 and TRBJ2-1; D perhaps matches TRBD2 (7 bases). Between the trimmed V and J ends, which lost 4 bases and 6 bases, there was a span of 16 bases. The CDR3 sequence is 15 residues long. The V gene's germline CDR1 is LNHNV and CDR2 YYDKDF (reference sequence). For the CDR3, the DNA is TGTGCCACCAGCACGAGGGGGGGTGGAGGCAATGAGCAGTTCTTC. Protein: CATSTRGGGGNEQFF.

This clonotype has a count of ten or more. The V call is TRBV6-5, the J call TRBJ1-2, with no clear D. The CDR3 sequence is 12 residues long. The germline CDR1 and CDR2 sequences are MNHEY and SVGAGI. V lost 7 bases, J lost 4 bases, and 10 bases lay in between. CDR3 residues: CASKMGLYGYTF. The CDR3 region has the DNA TGTGCCAGCAAAATGGGTCTCTATGGCTACACCTTC.

This clonotype occurred many times. V and J are TRBV19 and TRBJ1-4; 10 bases align to TRBD1. After removal of 5 bases from V and 11 bases from J, the junction contained 11 bases not matched to a gene. CDR1 and CDR2 (germline): LNHDA, SQIVND (reference sequence). The CDR3 consists of 15 residues. CDR3 in amino acids: CASSSSGTGDEKLFF. CDR3 sequence (DNA): TGTGCCAGTAGTTCATCCGGGACAGGGGACGAGAAACTGTTTTTT.

This clonotype has ten or more counts. The rearrangement uses TRBV9 and TRBJ2-1; possibly TRBD2 for D (5 bases). CDR1 is SGDLS, CDR2 YYNGEE, per germline. V shed 4 bases and J shed 5 bases, with 16 bases lying between them. The CDR3 has 15 amino acids. The CDR3 nucleotides are TGTGCCAGCAGCTTGGGGTCCCTAGCCAACAATGAGCAGTTCTTC. This gives the protein CASSLGSLANNEQFF.

This clonotype was seen repeatedly, ten times or more. The rearrangement links TRBV6-5 to TRBJ1-1; 7 nucleotides agree with TRBD1. Looked up from germline, CDR1 is MNHEY and CDR2 is SVGAGI. This CDR3 spans 14 amino acids. V dropped 6 bases and J dropped 4; count of bases not matched to a gene: 8. CDR3 region: CASSRQGKATEAFF. The CDR3 DNA is TGTGCCAGCAGCCGACAGGGAAAGGCCACTGAAGCTTTCTTT.

This clonotype counts as large (0.1 to 1%). The chain has TRBV7-2 and TRBJ2-1, with a weak D call TRBD2 (5 bases). V dropped 2 bases and J dropped 6 bases, with 17 bases sitting between them. The CDR3 spans 16 residues. Germline V gene data show CDR1 as SGHTA and CDR2 as FQGNSA. DNA for the CDR3: TGTGCCAGCAGCTTATATGGACTTAACCTGGGCAATGAGCAGTTCTTC. Protein sequence: CASSLYGLNLGNEQFF.

The sample holds many counts of this clonotype. This chain links TRBV23-1 with TRBJ2-1; 9 nucleotides match TRBD2. TRBV23-1 qualifies as an ORF whose function is uncertain. Unmatched junction bases numbered 6, after V lost 4 bases and J lost 2 bases. This CDR3 contains 16 residues. The CDR3 sequence: CASSRLTSGPYNEQFF. CDR3 in DNA: TGCGCCAGCAGTCGCCTAACTAGCGGGCCCTACAATGAGCAGTTCTTC.

This clonotype was recorded many times. Relative to the germline gene, one junction end is altered; a read error may explain this. V usage is TRBV5-4 and J usage is TRBJ1-3; no definite D call. The germline V gene encodes CDR1 SGHNT and CDR2 YYREEE (reference sequence). The CDR3 extends over 15 amino acids. The CDR3 sequence is CVSSQDWFSGNTIYF. In DNA, the CDR3 is TGTGTCAGCAGCCAGGACTGGTTCTCTGGAAACACCATATATTTT.

This clonotype has ten or more counts. The J gene is TRBJ2-1, the V gene TRBV6-5, with 10 bases identical to TRBD2. Germline V gives CDR1 MNHEY, CDR2 SVGAGI. With 4 bases clipped from V and 4 bases from J, the junction kept 7 bases outside the gene matches. The CDR3 runs to 16 residues. The CDR3 bases are TGTGCCAGCAGTTCCGGGGTAGCGGGGGGATACAATGAGCAGTTCTTC. Encoded protein: CASSSGVAGGYNEQFF.

This clonotype was observed at least ten times. The chain couples TRBV5-1 to TRBJ2-3; the D is unclear. V gave up 4 bases and J gave up 5 bases, with 8 bases separating them. The CDR3 loop spans 12 amino acids. Germline loops: CDR1 SGHRS, CDR2 YFSETQ. The CDR3 reads CASSLDLDTQYF. Here the CDR3 DNA reads TGCGCCAGCAGCCTGGATCTAGATACGCAGTATTTT.